This T cell receptor (beta chain) was sequenced during a study of T cell responses to AZD1222 COVID-19 vaccine. Sequencing was performed with immunoSEQ multiplex PCR; in TCRdb, only in-frame clones are kept and a portion is missing. The table lists about 160,000 clones, less than 95% of them singletons. V shed 0 bases and J shed 4 bases, with 16 bases lying between them. Germline V lookup: CDR1 SGHTS, CDR2 YDEGEE. The CDR3 contains 16 residues. This clone occurred once. The genes are TRBV5-8 and TRBJ1-2; D remains unclear. Sequencing was performed on peripheral blood, taken on day 0 of AZD1222 vaccination. The clonotype comes from an adult in good health. CDR3 nucleotide sequence: TGTGCCAGCAGCTTGGGGGCCAACTTAGGGATCTATGGCTACACCTTC. This gives the protein CASSLGANLGIYGYTF.